Sequencing of this T cell receptor (beta chain) was carried out in a study of shared clonotypes between healthy human individuals. Study as a whole: The donor group consisted of two women and a few men, aged 18 to 49. Study-level points and caveats: The researchers took only blood, and tissue repertoires probably look different.

Trimming stripped 4 bases from V and 5 bases from J, with 17 bases between. Per germline, CDR1 MNHEY and CDR2 SMNVEV (reference sequence). CDR3 length: 15 amino acids. Per the original data handling: In the immunoSEQ data, sequences were junction-only and lacked quality scores, so filtering differed. Clones were sequenced by immunoSEQ multiplex PCR, and TCRdb holds only the in-frame ones, with some missing. Clone size and the V and J calls come from that table; the DNA yielded D and trimming. Among a few hundred thousand clones listed, around 77% were seen once. Healthy HIV-negative adults with no recent acute infections or vaccinations were recruited as donors. This clone was seen only once. Its antigen remains unknown.

Sequencing was performed on PBMCs. This sequence joins TRBV27 and TRBJ2-5; possible D gene TRBD1, 6 bases. The sequence derives from a woman aged 40 to 50 in good health. Some clones in this sample may be carry-over from other donors' samples. CDR3 region: CASSSPRGRGETQYF. CDR3 nucleotides: TGTGCCAGCAGTTCCCCGAGGGGCAGGGGTGAGACCCAGTACTTC.